The 32 T cell receptor beta chains given below trace back to one sample, sequenced in a study of T cells in Graves' hyperthyroidism and ophthalmopathy. There were TCR beta CDR3 regions amplified from RNA transcripts. The TCR CDR3 first-round RT-PCR relied on the HTBI primer set. TCRdb analysed the multiplex PCR reads with MiXCR anew, one entry per CDR3 protein. This repertoire shows some 350,000 distinct CDR3 sequences, 19% found once; its top ten account for about 3.7%. Sequencing was performed on blood. The source of these receptors is a woman aged 18-29 years with Graves' hyperthyroidism.

This clonotype was found many times. The chain uses TRBV6-2 or TRBV6-3 and TRBJ1-1; D unresolved. Germline V gene lookup returns CDR1 MNHEY and CDR2 SVGEGT. The CDR3 extends over 16 amino acids. The V gene lost 5 bases and the J gene lost 2 bases, with 18 bases spanning the gap. The CDR3 nucleotides read TGTGCCAGCAGTGTACCCCGAGAGACAAGTAACACTGAAGCTTTCTTT. It translates to CASSVPRETSNTEAFF.

This clonotype has at least ten counts. The gene calls are TRBV4-1 and TRBJ1-5, with TRBD1 as a possible D gene (5 bases). CDR1 MGHRA and CDR2 YSYEKL come from the germline V gene. The CDR3 is 15 residues long. Trimming shortened V by 0 bases and J by 4 bases, and 10 bases separated the two germline ends. The CDR3 DNA follows: TGCGCCAGCAGCCAAGATGGGAACAGGAATCAGCCCCAGCATTTT. Translating gives CASSQDGNRNQPQHF.

This clonotype was picked up many times. The chain recombines TRBV6-5 with TRBJ1-2, with D tentatively TRBD1 (5 bases). This CDR3 has 17 amino acids. V was clipped by 2 bases and J by 3 bases, with 19 bases between them. The germline CDR1 and CDR2 sequences are MNHEY and SVGAGI. CDR3 amino acids: CASSYPTAGPIDYGYTF. In nucleotides, the CDR3 is TGTGCCAGCAGTTACCCCACGGCAGGGCCGATTGACTATGGCTACACCTTC.

This clonotype was seen many times. CDR3 in DNA: TGTGCCAGCAGTGGGATGGGACAGGTCAACTATGGCTACACCTTC. Protein: CASSGMGQVNYGYTF. V usage is TRBV6-1 and J usage is TRBJ1-2; 8 positions match TRBD1. The CDR3 extends over 15 amino acids. Germline loops: CDR1 MNHNS, CDR2 SASEGT. Trimming at V came to 4 bases and at J to 2 bases, leaving 6 bases not matched to a gene.

J is TRBJ2-7 and V is TRBV7-8; the D gene is possibly TRBD2 (5 bases). This CDR3 region has 18 residues. Germline CDR1 reads SGHVS; CDR2 reads FQNEAQ. V lost 5 bases to trimming and J lost 4 bases, with 27 bases between them. CDR3 in DNA: TGTGCCAGCAGCCATATCAAACCCCCCCCGGGAAGGAAATACGAGCAGTACTTC. Translating it yields CASSHIKPPPGRKYEQYF.

This clonotype was seen at least ten times. The chain recombines TRBV11-2 with TRBJ2-7; D is perhaps TRBD1 (6 bases). Germline CDR1 reads SGHAT; CDR2 reads FQNNGV. Trimming pared 0 bases from V and 7 bases from J, leaving 13 bases between. CDR3 length: 14 amino acids. The DNA for the CDR3 is TGTGCCAGCAGCTTAGATTACCCCACAGGGGAGCAGTACTTC. Translation gives CASSLDYPTGEQYF.

This clonotype was counted between two and nine times. The chain is built from TRBV30 and TRBJ2-7; 8 bases line up with TRBD1. The CDR3 has 17 residues. Germline-derived CDR1 and CDR2 are GTSNPN and SVGIG (reference sequence). Unmatched junction bases numbered 11, after V lost 0 bases and J lost 1 base. The CDR3 DNA follows: TGTGCCTGGAGTGTACTCCGGCAGGGGGCCCTGTCCTACGAGCAGTACTTC. Protein sequence: CAWSVLRQGALSYEQYF.

This clonotype was observed many times. The J gene is TRBJ2-7, the V gene TRBV12-3 or TRBV12-4, with 7 nucleotides matching TRBD1. V lost 1 base to trimming and J lost 3 bases; unmatched junction nucleotides: 3. The length of the CDR3 is 14 residues. The CDR3 reads CASSLGTGNYEQYF. The CDR3 DNA follows: TGTGCCAGCAGTTTAGGGACAGGTAACTACGAGCAGTACTTC.

This clonotype was observed many times. The chain has TRBV12-3 or TRBV12-4 and TRBJ2-2, with D perhaps TRBD1 (5 bases). The V end lost 8 bases, the J end lost 2 bases, and 12 bases lay between the germline ends. There are 14 residues in the CDR3. CDR3 sequence reads: CASRIGQNTGELFF. The DNA of the CDR3 is TGTGCCAGCCGCATAGGACAAAACACCGGGGAGCTGTTTTTT.

There are many counts of this clonotype. The chain has TRBV12-3 or TRBV12-4 and TRBJ2-3; a weak D match, TRBD2 (6 bases). This CDR3 contains 13 residues. Trimming stripped 4 bases from V and 2 bases from J, with 7 bases between. This chain's CDR3 is CASSWDSTDTQYF. The CDR3 nucleotides are TGTGCCAGCAGTTGGGACTCCACAGATACGCAGTATTTT.

This sequence joins TRBV12-3 or TRBV12-4 and TRBJ1-1, with D unclear. The CDR3 has 15 amino acids. V shed 3 bases and J shed 3 bases, with 14 bases lying between them. The CDR3 nucleotides are TGTGCCAGCAGTTTCATTATGGGCCACGACACTGAAGCTTTCTTT. Translated, it gives CASSFIMGHDTEAFF.

The chain recombines TRBV30 with TRBJ1-1, with D possibly being TRBD1 (6 bases). The germline gives CDR1 GTSNPN, CDR2 SVGIG (reference sequence). The CDR3 runs 14 residues. Trimming took 2 bases from V and 0 from J, leaving 10 bases between them. The CDR3 loop is CAWSKTGLNTEAFF. The CDR3 region has the DNA TGTGCCTGGAGTAAAACAGGGTTGAACACTGAAGCTTTCTTT.

The chain carries TRBV20-1 and TRBJ1-5, with TRBD1 identical over 8 bases. Unmatched junction bases numbered 6, after V lost 6 bases and J lost 5 bases. Germline values: CDR1 DFQATT, CDR2 SNEGSKA (reference sequence). CDR3 length: 13 residues. For the CDR3, the DNA is TGCAGTGCGGTTGGACAGGGAGATCAGCCCCAGCATTTT. It codes for CSAVGQGDQPQHF.

This clonotype has a count of ten or more. The V gene is TRBV4-1, the J gene TRBJ1-5; D unresolved. CDR3 length equals 15 residues. Per germline, CDR1 MGHRA and CDR2 YSYEKL. Trimming removed 0 bases from V and 0 bases from J, with 6 bases in between. CDR3 sequence (DNA): TGCGCCAGCAGCCAAGATGGGTATAGCAATCAGCCCCAGCATTTT. Translating it yields CASSQDGYSNQPQHF.

This clonotype was seen repeatedly, ten times or more. V usage is TRBV27 and J usage is TRBJ1-1; no clear D gene. The CDR3 sequence is 13 residues long. Germline loops: CDR1 MNHEY, CDR2 SMNVEV (reference sequence). The V and J ends lost 5 bases and 2 bases respectively, with 9 bases between them. CDR3 bases: TGTGCCAGCAGTAGGAGGCCAAACACTGAAGCTTTCTTT. It translates to CASSRRPNTEAFF.

This clonotype has at least ten counts. V usage is TRBV5-1 and J usage is TRBJ2-7, with D perhaps matching TRBD2 (6 bases). In germline, CDR1 is SGHRS, CDR2 YFSETQ. The CDR3 spans 13 residues. Trimming removed 4 bases from V and 1 base from J, with 9 bases in between. Here the CDR3 DNA reads TGCGCCAGCAGCATAGGGACTTCCTACGAGCAGTACTTC. Amino acid sequence: CASSIGTSYEQYF.

This clonotype was observed at least ten times. CDR3 coding DNA: TGTGCCAGCAGTCGTCCCCGGACGGAGCAGTACTTC. It codes for CASSRPRTEQYF. This sequence joins TRBV12-3 or TRBV12-4 and TRBJ2-7; D gene uncertain. V was shortened by 5 bases and J by 7 bases, with 12 bases between the two germline ends. This CDR3 spans 12 amino acids.

This clonotype occurred many times. V is TRBV6-5 and J is TRBJ1-1; possibly TRBD1 for D (6 bases). The V and J ends lost 10 bases and 0 bases respectively, with 15 bases between them. Germline V CDR1 and CDR2: MNHEY, SVGAGI. CDR3 length equals 14 residues. CDR3 in DNA: TGTGCCACAGAAAAGGACAGCGTGAACACTGAAGCTTTCTTT. Its protein product is CATEKDSVNTEAFF.

As concerns this clonotype: One end of the junction does not line up with germline, which may come from a read error. Written as DNA, the CDR3 is TGTGCCAGCAGCCAAGGGTCGGGGGCCCAGGACTTC. This codes for CASSQGSGAQDF. The gene calls are TRBV3-1 and TRBJ2-5; D is tentatively TRBD1 or TRBD2 (6 bases each). Germline V gene sequence: CDR1 LGHDT, CDR2 YNNKEL (reference sequence). The CDR3 is made up of 12 amino acids.

This clonotype was found many times. The V call is TRBV12-3 or TRBV12-4, the J call TRBJ1-2, with D hard to call. Trimming cost V 5 bases and J 4 bases, with 11 bases left between them. This CDR3 is built from 13 residues. The CDR3 region is CASSLGAVYGYTF. The CDR3 DNA follows: TGTGCCAGCAGTCTTGGCGCGGTCTATGGCTACACCTTC.

CDR3 in DNA: TGTGCCAGCAGCAGGGGGGACATCGCTGTTAATGGCTACACCTTC. Its translation is CASSRGDIAVNGYTF. The genes are TRBV9 and TRBJ1-2, with a tentative D call TRBD1 (6 bases). The V gene lost 4 bases and the J gene lost 6 bases, with 19 bases spanning the gap. Germline CDR1 SGDLS, CDR2 YYNGEE. The CDR3 contains 15 residues.

A note on this clonotype: A much larger clonotype is one base distant, so this may be a read error. The chain combines TRBV7-2 with TRBJ1-1; D not resolved. Germline-derived CDR1 and CDR2 are SGHTA and FQGNSA. The CDR3 runs to 13 residues. The CDR3 sequence is CSSSLDYSAEAFF. The CDR3 DNA reads as TGTTCCAGCAGCTTAGATTACTCGGCTGAAGCTTTCTTT. The full variable domain, completed using reference TRBV7-2 and TRBJ1-1, is GAGVSQSPSNKVTEKGKDVELRCDPISGHTALYWYRQSLGQGLEFLIYFQGNSAPDKSGLPSDRFSAERTGGSVSTLTIQRTQQEDSAVYLCSSSLDYSAEAFFGQGTRLTVV.

This clonotype was seen a few times. The chain uses TRBV20-1 and TRBJ1-5, with TRBD1 identical over 7 bases. Trimming removed 6 bases from V and 5 bases from J; junction bases left unmatched: 4. This CDR3 has 12 amino acids. The germline V gene has CDR1 DFQATT and CDR2 SNEGSKA (reference sequence). Here the CDR3 reads CSARQGDQPQHF. CDR3 bases: TGCAGTGCGCGTCAGGGGGATCAGCCCCAGCATTTT.

This clonotype was counted many times. The chain joins TRBV5-1 to TRBJ2-5, with TRBD2 as a possible D gene (6 bases). Trimming stripped 5 bases from V and 5 bases from J, with 19 bases between. CDR1 is SGHRS and CDR2 is YFSETQ in the germline V gene. This CDR3 is built from 15 residues. The CDR3 DNA sequence: TGCGCCAGCAGTTCCCTCGCGACTAGAGGCGAGACCCAGTACTTC. Encoded protein: CASSSLATRGETQYF.

This clonotype was seen a handful of times. The chain carries TRBV5-1 and TRBJ2-5; 11 nucleotides line up with TRBD2. The CDR3 sequence is 17 residues long. Per germline, CDR1 SGHRS and CDR2 YFSETQ. The V and J ends lost 0 bases and 5 bases, in that order; junction bases with no gene match: 9. DNA for the CDR3: TGCGCCAGCAGCTTGGAGCCTAGCGGGGGGTCCTGGGAGACCCAGTACTTC. Protein sequence: CASSLEPSGGSWETQYF.

This clonotype appeared once. V is TRBV2 and J is TRBJ1-2; D may be TRBD1 (6 bases). This CDR3 region has 15 residues. Trimming cost V 6 bases and J 3 bases, with 17 bases left between them. Germline CDR1 is SNHLY and CDR2 is FYNNEI. CDR3 sequence (DNA): TGTGCCAGCAGAGATTGGACAGCCAATTACTATGGCTACACCTTC. Translated, it gives CASRDWTANYYGYTF.

The gene calls are TRBV6-1 and TRBJ1-2; unclear D gene. The CDR3 totals 13 residues. Germline loops: CDR1 MNHNS, CDR2 SASEGT. V lost 6 bases, J lost 4 bases, and 12 bases lay in between. CDR3 protein: CASSSDQTYGYTF. DNA for the CDR3: TGTGCCAGCAGCTCTGATCAGACCTATGGCTACACCTTC.

This clonotype has at least ten counts. The chain recombines TRBV12-3 or TRBV12-4 with TRBJ2-7; tentative D call: TRBD2 (6 bases). The V end was cut by 3 bases, the J end by 3 bases, with 12 bases between. The CDR3 is 14 residues long. The CDR3 sequence: CASSFMGGNYEQYF. The DNA for the CDR3 is TGTGCCAGCAGTTTTATGGGCGGGAACTACGAGCAGTACTTC.

This clonotype occurred many times. The gene calls are TRBV5-1 and TRBJ1-2; D is unresolved. CDR3 length equals 13 residues. Trimming took 0 bases from V and 8 from J, leaving 11 bases between them. The germline gives CDR1 SGHRS, CDR2 YFSETQ. CDR3 sequence reads: CASSLGAGGGYTF. Here the CDR3 DNA reads TGCGCCAGCAGCTTGGGGGCTGGAGGGGGCTACACCTTC.

This clonotype showed up many times. This rearrangement joins TRBV30 to TRBJ2-7; D is undetermined. The CDR3 length is 12 residues. The V and J ends lost 5 bases and 3 bases respectively, with 11 bases between them. Germline V CDR1 and CDR2: GTSNPN, SVGIG (reference sequence). CDR3 in amino acids: CAWRHADYEQYF. The CDR3 DNA reads TGTGCCTGGCGACACGCCGACTACGAGCAGTACTTC.

The chain has TRBV6-8 and TRBJ1-2; TRBD1 matches at 8 bases. With 6 bases clipped from V and 8 bases from J, the junction kept 5 bases outside the gene matches. This CDR3 is built from 12 residues. Per the germline V gene, CDR1 is MNHGY and CDR2 is SAAAGT. The CDR3, as DNA: TGTGCCAGCAGGGACAGGGTCTGGGGCTACACCTTC. This gives the protein CASRDRVWGYTF.

This clonotype showed up many times. The chain combines TRBV12-3 or TRBV12-4 with TRBJ2-2; weak D call: TRBD2 (6 bases). Trimming took off 7 bases at V and 2 bases at J, with 14 bases between the two ends. This CDR3 contains 15 residues. The CDR3 DNA reads TGTGCCAGCATTCCGGGACTCCTAAACACCGGGGAGCTGTTTTTT. As protein: CASIPGLLNTGELFF.